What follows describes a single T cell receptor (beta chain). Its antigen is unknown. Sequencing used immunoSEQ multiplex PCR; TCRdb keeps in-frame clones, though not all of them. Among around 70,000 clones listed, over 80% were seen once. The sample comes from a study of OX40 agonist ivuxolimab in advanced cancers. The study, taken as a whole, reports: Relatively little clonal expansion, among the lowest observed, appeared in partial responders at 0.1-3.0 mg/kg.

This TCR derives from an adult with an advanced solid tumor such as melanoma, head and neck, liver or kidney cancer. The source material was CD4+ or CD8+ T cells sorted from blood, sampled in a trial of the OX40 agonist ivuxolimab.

CDR3 residues: CASSPPLGLGDTQYF. The CDR3, as DNA: TGTGCCAGCAGTCCCCCTCTTGGTCTGGGGGATACGCAGTATTTT. The chain recombines TRBV28 with TRBJ2-3, with D uncertain. The length of the CDR3 is 15 residues. In germline, CDR1 is MDHEN, CDR2 SYDVKM. V was cut by 5 bases and J by 6 bases, with 18 bases left in between.